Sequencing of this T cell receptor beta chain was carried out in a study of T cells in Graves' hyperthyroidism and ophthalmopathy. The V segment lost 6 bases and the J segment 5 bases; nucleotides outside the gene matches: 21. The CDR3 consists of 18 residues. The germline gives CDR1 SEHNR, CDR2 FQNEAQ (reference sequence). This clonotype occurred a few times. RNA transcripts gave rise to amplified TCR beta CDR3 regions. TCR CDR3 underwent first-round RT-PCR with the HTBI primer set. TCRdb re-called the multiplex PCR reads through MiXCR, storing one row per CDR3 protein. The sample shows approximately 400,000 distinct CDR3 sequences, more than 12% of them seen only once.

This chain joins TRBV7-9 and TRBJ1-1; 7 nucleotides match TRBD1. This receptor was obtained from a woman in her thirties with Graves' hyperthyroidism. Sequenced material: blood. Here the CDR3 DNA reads TGTGCCAGCAGTCCCCCCCACCTTAAGGGGGCGCGTAATACTGAAGCTTTCTTT. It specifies CASSPPHLKGARNTEAFF.